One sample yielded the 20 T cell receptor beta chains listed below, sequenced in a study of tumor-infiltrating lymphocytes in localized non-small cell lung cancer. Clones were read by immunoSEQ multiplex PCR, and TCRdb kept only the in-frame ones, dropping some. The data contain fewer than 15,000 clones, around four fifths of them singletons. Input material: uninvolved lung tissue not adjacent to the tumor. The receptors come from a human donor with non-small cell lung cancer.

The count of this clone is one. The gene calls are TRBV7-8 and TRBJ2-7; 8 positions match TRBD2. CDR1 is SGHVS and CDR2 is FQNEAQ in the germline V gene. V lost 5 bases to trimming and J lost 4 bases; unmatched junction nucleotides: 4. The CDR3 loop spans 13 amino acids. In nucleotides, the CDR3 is TGTGCCAGCAGCAGGACTAGCTTGTACGAGCAGTACTTC. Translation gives CASSRTSLYEQYF.

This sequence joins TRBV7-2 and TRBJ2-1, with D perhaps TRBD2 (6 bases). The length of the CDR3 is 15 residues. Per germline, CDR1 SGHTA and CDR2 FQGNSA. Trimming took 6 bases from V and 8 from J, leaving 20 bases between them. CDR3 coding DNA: TGTGCCAGCAGTCGTGCGGGACTTAGTTACGATGAGCAGTTCTTC. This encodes CASSRAGLSYDEQFF.

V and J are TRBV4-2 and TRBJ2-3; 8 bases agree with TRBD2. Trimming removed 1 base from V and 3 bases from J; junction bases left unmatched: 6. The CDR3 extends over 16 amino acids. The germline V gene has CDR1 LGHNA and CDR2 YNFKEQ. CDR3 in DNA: TGTGCCAGCAGCCAAGTTAGACTAGCGCAGACAGATACGCAGTATTTT. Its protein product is CASSQVRLAQTDTQYF.

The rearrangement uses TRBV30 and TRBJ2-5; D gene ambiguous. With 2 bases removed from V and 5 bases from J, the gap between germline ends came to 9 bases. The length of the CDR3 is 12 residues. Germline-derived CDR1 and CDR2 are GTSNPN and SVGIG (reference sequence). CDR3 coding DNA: TGTGCCTGGAGTATCGGGCGTGAGACCCAGTACTTC. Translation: CAWSIGRETQYF.

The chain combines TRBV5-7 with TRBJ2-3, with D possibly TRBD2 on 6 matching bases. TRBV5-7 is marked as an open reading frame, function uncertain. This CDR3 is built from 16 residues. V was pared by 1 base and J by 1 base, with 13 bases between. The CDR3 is CASSLYWASGTDTQYF. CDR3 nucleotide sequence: TGTGCCAGCAGCTTGTACTGGGCTAGCGGCACAGATACGCAGTATTTT.

The CDR3 DNA reads as TGTGCCAGCAGCTTAGGAGGAGCTAGCGGGGGGTACAATGAGCAGTTCTTC. Its translation is CASSLGGASGGYNEQFF. The genes are TRBV11-2 and TRBJ2-1; 11 bases fit TRBD2. The V and J ends lost 1 base and 4 bases, in that order; junction bases with no gene match: 6. The CDR3 covers 17 residues. The V gene's germline CDR1 is SGHAT and CDR2 FQNNGV.

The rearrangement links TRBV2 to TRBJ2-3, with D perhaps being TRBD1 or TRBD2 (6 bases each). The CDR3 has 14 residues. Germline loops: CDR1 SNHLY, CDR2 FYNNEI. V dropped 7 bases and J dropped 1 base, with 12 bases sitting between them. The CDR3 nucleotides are TGTGCCAGCAAGGGGGAGCGGGGCACAGATACGCAGTATTTT. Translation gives CASKGERGTDTQYF.

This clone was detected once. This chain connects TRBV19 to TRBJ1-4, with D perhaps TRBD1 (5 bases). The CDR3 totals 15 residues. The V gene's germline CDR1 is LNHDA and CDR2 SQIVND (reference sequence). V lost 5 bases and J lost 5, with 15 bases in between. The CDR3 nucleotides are TGTGCCAGTAGTTCCCCGGGACGGAGGAATGAAAAACTGTTTTTT. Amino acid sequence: CASSSPGRRNEKLFF.

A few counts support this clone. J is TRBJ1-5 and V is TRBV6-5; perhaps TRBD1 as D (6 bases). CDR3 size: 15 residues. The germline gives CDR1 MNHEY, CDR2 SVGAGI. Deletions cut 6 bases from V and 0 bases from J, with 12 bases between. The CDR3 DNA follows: TGTGCCAGCAGACAGGGAAGGAGTAGCAATCAGCCCCAGCATTTT. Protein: CASRQGRSSNQPQHF.

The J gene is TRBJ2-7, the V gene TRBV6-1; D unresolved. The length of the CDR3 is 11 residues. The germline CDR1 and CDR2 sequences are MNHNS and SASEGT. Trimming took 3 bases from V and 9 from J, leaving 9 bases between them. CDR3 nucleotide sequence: TGTGCCAGCAGTGATGAAGCTCCGCAGTACTTC. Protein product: CASSDEAPQYF.

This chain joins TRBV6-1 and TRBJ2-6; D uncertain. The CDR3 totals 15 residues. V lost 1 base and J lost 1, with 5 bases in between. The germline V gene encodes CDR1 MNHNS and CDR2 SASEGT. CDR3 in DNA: TGTGCCAGCAGTGAAGGGTATTCTGGGGCCAACGTCCTGACTTTC. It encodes CASSEGYSGANVLTF.

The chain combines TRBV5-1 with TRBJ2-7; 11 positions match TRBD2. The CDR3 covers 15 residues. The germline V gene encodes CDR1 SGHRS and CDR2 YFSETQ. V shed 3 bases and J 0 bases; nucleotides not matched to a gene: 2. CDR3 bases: TGCGCCAGCAGCTGGGGGACTAGCGGCTCCTACGAGCAGTACTTC. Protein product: CASSWGTSGSYEQYF.

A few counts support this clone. CDR3 coding DNA: TGTGCCAGCAGCCCCCGGGGAAACATTCAGTACTTC. The encoded protein is CASSPRGNIQYF. This chain uses TRBV9 with TRBJ2-4; the D gene is possibly TRBD2 (5 bases). CDR3 size: 12 residues. Germline-derived CDR1 and CDR2 are SGDLS and YYNGEE. Trimming cost V 4 bases and J 6 bases, with 8 bases left between them. The full variable domain, in which reference TRBV9 and TRBJ2-4 provide the parts outside the CDR3, is DSGVTQTPKHLITATGQRVTLRCSPRSGDLSVYWYQQSLDQGLQFLIQYYNGEERAKGNILERFSAQQFPDLHSELNLSSLELGDSALYFCASSPRGNIQYFGAGTRLSVL.

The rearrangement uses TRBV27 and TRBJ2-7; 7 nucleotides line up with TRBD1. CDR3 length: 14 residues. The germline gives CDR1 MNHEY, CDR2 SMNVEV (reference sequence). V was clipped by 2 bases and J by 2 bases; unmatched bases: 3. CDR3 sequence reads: CASSLPGQTYEQYF. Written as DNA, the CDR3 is TGTGCCAGCAGTTTACCGGGACAGACCTACGAGCAGTACTTC.

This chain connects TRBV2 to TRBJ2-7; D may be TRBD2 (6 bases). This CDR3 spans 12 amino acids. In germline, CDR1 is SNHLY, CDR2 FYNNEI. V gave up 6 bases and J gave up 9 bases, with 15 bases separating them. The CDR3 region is CASRGPGVRQYF. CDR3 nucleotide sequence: TGTGCCAGCAGGGGTCCGGGGGTCCGGCAGTACTTC.

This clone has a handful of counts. In DNA, the CDR3 is TGTGCCAGCAGCATTCCAGGGGTCGTAGAAGAGACCCAGTACTTC. Encoded protein: CASSIPGVVEETQYF. V and J are TRBV28 and TRBJ2-5; TRBD1 might be the D (6 bases). Trimming pared 6 bases from V and 3 bases from J, leaving 17 bases between. This CDR3 is built from 15 residues. The V gene's germline CDR1 is MDHEN and CDR2 SYDVKM. The full variable domain, in which reference TRBV28 and TRBJ2-5 provide the parts outside the CDR3, is DVKVTQSSRYLVKRTGEKVFLECVQDMDHENMFWYRQDPGLGLRLIYFSYDVKMKEKGDIPEGYSVSREKKERFSLILESASTNQTSMYLCASSIPGVVEETQYFGPGTRLLVL.

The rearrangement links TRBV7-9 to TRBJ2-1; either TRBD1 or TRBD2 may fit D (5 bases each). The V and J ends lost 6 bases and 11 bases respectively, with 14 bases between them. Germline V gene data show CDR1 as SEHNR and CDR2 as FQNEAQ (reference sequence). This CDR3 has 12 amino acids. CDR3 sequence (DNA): TGTGCCAGCAGTCAGATGGGACGAAAGCAGTTCTTC. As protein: CASSQMGRKQFF.

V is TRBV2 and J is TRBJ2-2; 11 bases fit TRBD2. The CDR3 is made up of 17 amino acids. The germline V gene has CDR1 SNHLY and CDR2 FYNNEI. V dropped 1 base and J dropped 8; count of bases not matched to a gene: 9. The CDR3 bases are TGTGCCAGCAGTGAAGTCGTACTAGCGGGAGATTTAGGGGAGCTGTTTTTT. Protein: CASSEVVLAGDLGELFF.

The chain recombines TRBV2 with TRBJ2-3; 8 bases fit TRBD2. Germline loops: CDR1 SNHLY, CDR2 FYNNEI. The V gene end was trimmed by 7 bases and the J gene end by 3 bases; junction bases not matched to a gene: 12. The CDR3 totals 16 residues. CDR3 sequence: CASTHRPSGGTDTQYF. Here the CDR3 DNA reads TGTGCCAGCACCCACCGTCCCTCGGGGGGGACAGATACGCAGTATTTT. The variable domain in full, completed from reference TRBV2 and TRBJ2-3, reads EPEVTQTPSHQVTQMGQEVILRCVPISNHLYFYWYRQILGQKVEFLVSFYNNEISEKSEIFDDQFSVERPDGSNFTLKIRSTKLEDSAMYFCASTHRPSGGTDTQYFGPGTRLTVL.

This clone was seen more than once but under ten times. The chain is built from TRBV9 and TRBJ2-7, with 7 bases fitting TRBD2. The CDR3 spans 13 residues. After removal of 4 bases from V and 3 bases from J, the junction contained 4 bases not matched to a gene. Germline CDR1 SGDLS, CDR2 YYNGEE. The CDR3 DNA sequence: TGTGCCAGCAGCCCGGGGGGTGTCTACGAGCAGTACTTC. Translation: CASSPGGVYEQYF. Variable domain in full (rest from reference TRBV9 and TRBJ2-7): DSGVTQTPKHLITATGQRVTLRCSPRSGDLSVYWYQQSLDQGLQFLIQYYNGEERAKGNILERFSAQQFPDLHSELNLSSLELGDSALYFCASSPGGVYEQYFGPGTRLTVT.